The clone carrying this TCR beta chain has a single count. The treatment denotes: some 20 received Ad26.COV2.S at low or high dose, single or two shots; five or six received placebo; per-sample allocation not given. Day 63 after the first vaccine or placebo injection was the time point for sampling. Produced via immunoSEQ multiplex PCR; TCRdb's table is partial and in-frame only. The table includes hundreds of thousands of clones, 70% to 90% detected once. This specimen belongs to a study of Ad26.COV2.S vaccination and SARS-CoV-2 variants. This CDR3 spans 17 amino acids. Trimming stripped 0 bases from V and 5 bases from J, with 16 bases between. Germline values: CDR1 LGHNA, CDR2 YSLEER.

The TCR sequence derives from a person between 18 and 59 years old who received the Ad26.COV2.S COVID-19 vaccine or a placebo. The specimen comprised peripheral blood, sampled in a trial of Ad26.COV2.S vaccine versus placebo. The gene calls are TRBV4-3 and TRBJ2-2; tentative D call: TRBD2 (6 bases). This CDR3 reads CASSQDGGGSGTGELFF. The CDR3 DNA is TGCGCCAGCAGCCAAGATGGTGGGGGGAGTGGTACCGGGGAGCTGTTTTTT.